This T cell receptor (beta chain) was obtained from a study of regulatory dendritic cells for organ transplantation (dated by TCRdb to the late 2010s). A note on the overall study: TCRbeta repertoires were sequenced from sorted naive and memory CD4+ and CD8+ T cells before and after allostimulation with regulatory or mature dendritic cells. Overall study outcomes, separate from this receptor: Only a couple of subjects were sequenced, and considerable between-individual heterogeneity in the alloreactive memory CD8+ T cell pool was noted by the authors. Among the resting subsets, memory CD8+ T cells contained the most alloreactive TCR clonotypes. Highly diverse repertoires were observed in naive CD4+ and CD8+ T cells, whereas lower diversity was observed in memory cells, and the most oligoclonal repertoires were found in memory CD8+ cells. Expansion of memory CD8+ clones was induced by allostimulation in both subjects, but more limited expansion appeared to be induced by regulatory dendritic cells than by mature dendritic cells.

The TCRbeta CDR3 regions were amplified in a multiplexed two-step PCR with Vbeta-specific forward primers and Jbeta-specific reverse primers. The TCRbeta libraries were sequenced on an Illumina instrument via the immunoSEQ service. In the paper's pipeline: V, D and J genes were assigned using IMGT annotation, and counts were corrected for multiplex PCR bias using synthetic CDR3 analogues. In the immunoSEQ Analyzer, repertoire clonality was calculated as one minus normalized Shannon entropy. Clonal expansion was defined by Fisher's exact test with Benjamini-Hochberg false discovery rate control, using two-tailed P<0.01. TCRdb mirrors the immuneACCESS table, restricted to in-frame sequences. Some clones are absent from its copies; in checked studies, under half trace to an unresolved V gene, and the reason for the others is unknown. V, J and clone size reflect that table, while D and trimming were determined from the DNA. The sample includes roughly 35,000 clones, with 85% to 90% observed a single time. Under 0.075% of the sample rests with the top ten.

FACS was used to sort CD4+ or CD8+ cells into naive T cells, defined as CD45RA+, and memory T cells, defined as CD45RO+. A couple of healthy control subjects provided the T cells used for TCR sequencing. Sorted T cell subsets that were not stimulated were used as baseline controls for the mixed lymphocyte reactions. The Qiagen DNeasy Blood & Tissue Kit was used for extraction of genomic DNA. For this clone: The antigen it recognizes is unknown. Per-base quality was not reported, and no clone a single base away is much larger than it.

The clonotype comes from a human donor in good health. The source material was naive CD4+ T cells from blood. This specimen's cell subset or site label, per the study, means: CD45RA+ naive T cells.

The DNA is as follows: TGTGCCAGCAGCAGGGGACTAGCGGGGGCCGATGAGCAGTTCTTC. Its translation reads: CASSRGLAGADEQFF. Recombination joined TRBV9 with TRBJ2-1; 14 middle bases align to TRBD2. The CDR3 covers 15 residues, taking in both the cysteine and the phenylalanine. The read is trimmed to its CDR3 DNA, 45 bases read in frame from base 1. CDR1 and CDR2 were assigned from the germline V gene as SGDLS and YYNGEE. Germline trimming: 4 bases from V, 8 bases from J; junction bases outside gene matches: 5. Joined to the reference TRBV9 and TRBJ2-1 proteins, this CDR3 gives the full variable domain: DSGVTQTPKHLITATGQRVTLRCSPRSGDLSVYWYQQSLDQGLQFLIQYYNGEERAKGNILERFSAQQFPDLHSELNLSSLELGDSALYFCASSRGLAGADEQFFGPGTRLTVL.